These 26 T cell receptor beta chains were all obtained from the same sample, sequenced in a study of PD-L1 blockade in urothelial cancer. Sequencing used immunoSEQ multiplex PCR; TCRdb keeps in-frame clones, though not all of them. The table lists 20,000 to 25,000 clones, 91% of them singletons. Time point defined: peripheral blood 6 weeks after treatment start. Specimen: PBMCs, collected around atezolizumab (anti-PD-L1) treatment. Receptors originate from a woman in her sixties or seventies with urothelial cancer.

This rearrangement joins TRBV28 to TRBJ2-1, with 8 bases identical to TRBD2. The CDR3 length is 16 residues. The V gene end was trimmed by 3 bases and the J gene end by 7 bases; junction bases not matched to a gene: 11. CDR1 and CDR2 from the germline V gene are MDHEN and SYDVKM. The CDR3 coding sequence is TGTGCCAGCAGTTTGCGCAGCGGGAGTGACCCTAATGAGCAGTTCTTC. Translating gives CASSLRSGSDPNEQFF.

The chain is built from TRBV20-1 and TRBJ2-7; a weak D match, TRBD1 (6 bases). Trimming took 3 bases from V and 6 from J, leaving 9 bases between them. CDR3 length: 11 amino acids. Per the germline V gene, CDR1 is DFQATT and CDR2 is SNEGSKA (reference sequence). The CDR3 DNA is TGCAGTGCTAGCGGACAGACCGAGCAGTACTTC. Protein sequence: CSASGQTEQYF.

This clone was picked up a small number of times. V is TRBV5-5 and J is TRBJ2-7; 9 nucleotides line up with TRBD1. CDR1 is SGHKS, CDR2 YYEKEE, per germline (reference sequence). CDR3 length equals 15 residues. Losses at the gene ends were 4 bases for V and 4 bases for J; bases not matched to a gene: 9. The CDR3 DNA sequence: TGTGCCAGCAGCCCCCGGACAGGGGAAAAATACGAGCAGTACTTC. As protein: CASSPRTGEKYEQYF.

CDR3 sequence (DNA): TGTGCCAGCAGCTTTAGGACACCACTGCAGAATTCACCCCTCCACTTT. It is translated as CASSFRTPLQNSPLHF. V and J are TRBV5-6 and TRBJ1-6, with a possible D match to TRBD1 (5 bases). CDR3 size: 16 residues. V gave up 2 bases and J gave up 7 bases, with 16 bases separating them. Germline V gene sequence: CDR1 SGHDT, CDR2 YYEEEE.

The rearrangement joins TRBV7-9 to TRBJ1-5; D uncertain. V was trimmed by 8 bases and J by 0 bases, leaving 8 bases between them. The CDR3 has 13 amino acids. The germline V gene encodes CDR1 SEHNR and CDR2 FQNEAQ (reference sequence). CDR3 DNA: TGTGCCAGCCAGCGGGATAGCAATCAGCCCCAGCATTTT. It yields the protein CASQRDSNQPQHF.

The chain combines TRBV4-2 with TRBJ2-1, with D hard to call. V was trimmed by 3 bases and J by 6 bases, leaving 9 bases between them. Looked up from germline, CDR1 is LGHNA and CDR2 is YNFKEQ. This CDR3 has 13 residues. Here the CDR3 DNA reads TGTGCCAGCAGCCACGCAGTCTCCAATGAGCAGTTCTTC. Amino acids: CASSHAVSNEQFF.

The chain employs TRBV5-1 and TRBJ2-1; 11 nucleotides agree with TRBD2. Germline CDR1 is SGHRS and CDR2 is YFSETQ. V was pared by 2 bases and J by 4 bases, with 2 bases of the junction left unmatched. The CDR3 is 15 amino acids. This CDR3 reads CASSFSGRVYNEQFF. The CDR3 DNA is TGCGCCAGCAGCTTTAGCGGGAGGGTTTACAATGAGCAGTTCTTC.

This clone was counted a few times. V gene TRBV6-5 combines with J gene TRBJ1-2; possible D gene TRBD1, 5 bases. The CDR3 totals 15 residues. V dropped 5 bases and J dropped 0 bases, with 13 bases sitting between them. Germline values: CDR1 MNHEY, CDR2 SVGAGI. This CDR3 reads CASSLQDQANYGYTF. The CDR3 coding sequence is TGTGCCAGCAGTCTACAGGACCAAGCTAACTATGGCTACACCTTC.

In this sample, this clone is medium-sized. The chain joins TRBV18 to TRBJ1-6; D call uncertain. CDR3 size: 17 residues. Germline V gene lookup returns CDR1 KGHSH and CDR2 LQKENI. V was trimmed by 4 bases and J by 6 bases, leaving 19 bases between them. The CDR3 DNA reads TGTGCCAGCTCACTAACGATAACGGGGTTTGGTAATTCACCCCTCCACTTT. This translates into CASSLTITGFGNSPLHF.

This sequence joins TRBV27 and TRBJ1-1, with no clear D. This CDR3 comprises 15 residues. Germline CDR1 MNHEY, CDR2 SMNVEV (reference sequence). V was pared by 5 bases and J by 3 bases, with 16 bases between. The CDR3 DNA reads TGTGCCAGCAGTCTAGAGGAGGGCCCATACACTGAAGCTTTCTTT. Translated, it gives CASSLEEGPYTEAFF.

This chain uses TRBV6-6 with TRBJ2-7; 10 nucleotides align to TRBD2. J was trimmed by 1 base and V by 4 bases; bases with no gene match: 7. Germline-derived CDR1 and CDR2 are MNHNY and SVGAGI (reference sequence). This CDR3 has 16 residues. The CDR3 sequence is CASSSPVGLASYEQYF. The CDR3 DNA sequence: TGTGCCAGCAGTTCCCCAGTGGGACTAGCGTCCTACGAGCAGTACTTC.

This clone was detected only once. The chain employs TRBV6-5 and TRBJ2-7, with TRBD2 as a possible D gene (5 bases). CDR1 MNHEY and CDR2 SVGAGI come from the germline V gene. The CDR3 is 13 amino acids. Between the trimmed V and J ends, which lost 1 base and 6 bases, there was a span of 10 bases. DNA of the CDR3: TGTGCCAGCAGTTACTTCCCGGGGTCCGAGCAGTACTTC. Translated, it gives CASSYFPGSEQYF.

This sequence joins TRBV15 and TRBJ2-3; 9 bases fit TRBD1. V was clipped by 8 bases and J by 6 bases; unmatched bases: 6. Germline V gives CDR1 LNHNV, CDR2 YYDKDF (reference sequence). The CDR3 covers 13 residues. CDR3 residues: CATGDRVHDTQYF. CDR3 in DNA: TGTGCCACCGGGGACAGGGTCCATGATACGCAGTATTTT.

CDR3 nucleotides: TGTGCCAGCAGAGAAACAGGGTTTAATGAAAAACTGTTTTTT. Translation: CASRETGFNEKLFF. The V and J genes are TRBV6-5 and TRBJ1-4; perhaps TRBD1 as D (6 bases). Germline V gene data show CDR1 as MNHEY and CDR2 as SVGAGI. Trimming shortened V by 6 bases and J by 4 bases, and 12 bases separated the two germline ends. This CDR3 is built from 14 residues.

The chain recombines TRBV7-2 with TRBJ2-1, with TRBD2 matching over 9 bases. Germline V gene lookup returns CDR1 SGHTA and CDR2 FQGNSA. Trimming at V came to 5 bases and at J to 0 bases, leaving 11 bases not matched to a gene. The CDR3 runs 18 residues. CDR3 protein: CASSRPTSGSSSYNEQFF. For the CDR3, the DNA is TGTGCCAGCAGCAGACCTACTAGCGGGTCCAGCTCCTACAATGAGCAGTTCTTC.

The rearrangement joins TRBV6-5 to TRBJ1-2, with no clear D. Trimming removed 8 bases at V and 8 bases at J, with 15 bases between. CDR3 length: 12 amino acids. In germline, CDR1 is MNHEY, CDR2 SVGAGI. CDR3 DNA sequence: TGTGCCAGCTCTGACCAGTTCGGGGGCTACACCTTC. It is translated as CASSDQFGGYTF.

The rearrangement joins TRBV1 to TRBJ2-5; the D call in the table, TRBD2, was not verified against the DNA. TRBV1 is an annotated pseudogene. CDR3 length: 17 residues. CDR3 nucleotide sequence: TGCACCAGCAGCCAAGATATAACTAGCGGGTACCAAGAGACCCAGTACTTC. This translates into CTSSQDITSGYQETQYF.

The chain carries TRBV6-5 and TRBJ1-2; D is ambiguous. The CDR3 runs 13 residues. Trimming left V 0 bases short and J 6 bases short, with 8 bases between. Per germline, CDR1 MNHEY and CDR2 SVGAGI. CDR3 loop: CASSYSSRHGYTF. Here the CDR3 DNA reads TGTGCCAGCAGTTACTCTTCCAGGCATGGCTACACCTTC.

The gene calls are TRBV9 and TRBJ2-3; 8 nucleotides line up with TRBD2. Germline V gives CDR1 SGDLS, CDR2 YYNGEE. V dropped 0 bases and J dropped 4; count of bases not matched to a gene: 13. This CDR3 is built from 18 residues. The CDR3 sequence is CASSVAGGVAGNADTQYF. CDR3 nucleotide sequence: TGTGCCAGCAGCGTAGCTGGTGGGGTAGCGGGAAATGCAGATACGCAGTATTTT.

V is TRBV7-2 and J is TRBJ2-2, with D perhaps matching TRBD2 (5 bases). Germline lookup yields CDR1 SGHTA and CDR2 FQGNSA. CDR3 length: 13 residues. The germline V and J ends were trimmed by 6 bases and 4 bases, with 9 bases remaining between them. The CDR3 is CASRPGGTGELFF. DNA for the CDR3: TGTGCCAGCAGACCAGGAGGCACCGGGGAGCTGTTTTTT.

This clone came up once. The chain has TRBV6-5 and TRBJ1-5, with TRBD1 identical over 7 bases. The CDR3 has 14 amino acids. From germline, CDR1 is MNHEY and CDR2 SVGAGI. V was pared by 2 bases and J by 7 bases, with 5 bases of the junction left unmatched. CDR3 loop: CASSYRQGRQPQHF. The CDR3 DNA follows: TGTGCCAGCAGTTACCGACAGGGCCGGCAGCCCCAGCATTTT.

The chain combines TRBV4-1 with TRBJ2-1, with 12 bases that match TRBD2. The CDR3 loop spans 15 amino acids. V lost 1 base and J lost 11; bases outside the gene matches: 6. Germline CDR1 reads MGHRA; CDR2 reads YSYEKL. The CDR3 region is CASSQVQLAGGQQFF. CDR3 bases: TGCGCCAGCAGCCAAGTCCAACTAGCGGGGGGCCAGCAGTTCTTC.

The rearrangement uses TRBV19 and TRBJ1-1; TRBD1 matches 8 bases. The germline CDR1 and CDR2 sequences are LNHDA and SQIVND (reference sequence). The CDR3 spans 14 residues. V shed 3 bases and J 7 bases; nucleotides not matched to a gene: 7. CDR3 loop: CASSIRQGRGEAFF. DNA of the CDR3: TGTGCCAGTAGTATCCGACAGGGGAGGGGTGAAGCTTTCTTT.

This chain uses TRBV27 with TRBJ2-1; D is ambiguous. V dropped 7 bases and J dropped 4 bases, with 14 bases sitting between them. The CDR3 has 14 residues. Germline CDR1 and CDR2: MNHEY and SMNVEV (reference sequence). The CDR3 nucleotides read TGTGCCAGCACTCGACACGGAACTTACAATGAGCAGTTCTTC. This codes for CASTRHGTYNEQFF.

This chain links TRBV2 with TRBJ2-7, with D possibly matching TRBD1 (6 bases). Trimming removed 6 bases from V and 0 bases from J, with 9 bases in between. The CDR3 extends over 13 amino acids. Per germline, CDR1 SNHLY and CDR2 FYNNEI. The CDR3 sequence: CASSGQFSYEQYF. The DNA of the CDR3 is TGTGCCAGCAGCGGACAGTTCTCCTACGAGCAGTACTTC.

This chain uses TRBV7-8 with TRBJ2-5; TRBD1 might be the D (6 bases). The CDR3 contains 14 residues. Germline CDR1 reads SGHVS; CDR2 reads FQNEAQ. Trimming left V 1 base short and J 5 bases short, with 11 bases between. CDR3 region: CASSLDRDEETQYF. CDR3 coding DNA: TGTGCCAGCAGCTTAGACAGGGACGAGGAGACCCAGTACTTC.